The 22 T cell receptor beta chains below come from one sample, sequenced in a study of shared clonotypes between healthy human individuals. Naivety among CD8 cells was defined by CD45RO negativity and positive CCR7 selection, thereby excluding terminally differentiated effector memory CD45RA+ cells. Assay: immunoSEQ multiplex PCR; the TCRdb copy retains only in-frame clones and omits some. The sample comprises about 2,200,000 clones, about 93% of which are singletons, and around 1.7% rests with the top ten. Sequencing input: naive CD8+ T cells from PBMCs. The receptors derive from a man aged 18-30 years in good health. Some clones in this sample may be carry-over from other donors' samples.

The chain joins TRBV5-4 to TRBJ2-1; tentatively, D is TRBD2 (6 bases). The CDR3 runs 13 residues. V dropped 4 bases and J dropped 8 bases, with 13 bases sitting between them. CDR1 SGHNT and CDR2 YYREEE come from the germline V gene (reference sequence). The CDR3 DNA reads TGTGCCAGCAGCCTAAGACTAGATCATGAGCAGTTCTTC. Amino acid sequence: CASSLRLDHEQFF.

For the CDR3, the DNA is TGTGCCAGCAGGGAATCGGACAGGAAGGGCCAGCCCCAGCATTTT. Protein product: CASRESDRKGQPQHF. The genes are TRBV27 and TRBJ1-5; 7 nucleotides align to TRBD1. CDR3 length: 15 residues. Germline V CDR1 and CDR2: MNHEY, SMNVEV (reference sequence). Germline trimming cut 6 bases from V and 7 bases from J; bases unmatched to any gene: 12.

The chain combines TRBV5-5 with TRBJ2-2, with 7 nucleotides matching TRBD1. V dropped 5 bases and J dropped 3; count of bases not matched to a gene: 7. Germline V gene lookup returns CDR1 SGHKS and CDR2 YYEKEE (reference sequence). The CDR3 runs 15 residues. This CDR3 reads CASSGDSLYTGELFF. CDR3 coding DNA: TGTGCCAGCAGTGGGGACAGCCTATACACCGGGGAGCTGTTTTTT.

The rearrangement uses TRBV25-1 and TRBJ2-2; 15 nucleotides agree with TRBD2. This CDR3 region has 16 residues. The V and J ends lost 4 bases and 8 bases, in that order; junction bases with no gene match: 5. From germline, CDR1 is MGHDK and CDR2 SYGVNS. The CDR3 coding sequence is TGTGCCAGCAGTGGGACTAGCGGGAGGGCCTTAGGGGAGCTGTTTTTT. Its translation is CASSGTSGRALGELFF. Full variable domain (rest looked up from reference TRBV25-1 and TRBJ2-2): EADIYQTPRYLVIGTGKKITLECSQTMGHDKMYWYQQDPGMELHLIHYSYGVNSTEKGDLSSESTVSRIRTEHFPLTLESARPSHTSQYLCASSGTSGRALGELFFGEGSRLTVL.

The chain is built from TRBV27 and TRBJ2-7; TRBD2 agrees at 8 bases. CDR1 MNHEY and CDR2 SMNVEV come from the germline V gene (reference sequence). The CDR3 covers 15 residues. The V gene end was trimmed by 4 bases and the J gene end by 2 bases; junction bases not matched to a gene: 7. The CDR3 region is CASSSQLAETYEQYF. The CDR3 nucleotides are TGTGCCAGCAGTTCCCAACTAGCGGAGACCTACGAGCAGTACTTC.

The V and J genes are TRBV28 and TRBJ2-3; TRBD2 aligns across 10 bases. The CDR3 contains 16 residues. The germline gives CDR1 MDHEN, CDR2 SYDVKM. After removal of 7 bases from V and 7 bases from J, the junction contained 14 bases not matched to a gene. The DNA for the CDR3 is TGTGCCAGCAATACTCAGCGGGAGGGCCTTATAAATACGCAGTATTTT. Translation: CASNTQREGLINTQYF.

Comment on this clone: Other DNA sequences in the same sample also yield this CDR3. The rearrangement joins TRBV19 to TRBJ2-5; D gene uncertain. The V end lost 0 bases, the J end lost 3 bases, and 5 bases lay between the germline ends. Germline loops: CDR1 LNHDA, CDR2 SQIVND (reference sequence). The CDR3 is 13 amino acids. CDR3 in amino acids: CASSIDPEETQYF. In nucleotides, the CDR3 is TGTGCCAGTAGTATAGATCCAGAAGAGACCCAGTACTTC.

The sample holds one count of this clone. This chain links TRBV4-3 with TRBJ2-7; TRBD2 aligns across 8 bases. The CDR3 is 15 residues long. The germline V gene encodes CDR1 LGHNA and CDR2 YSLEER. After removal of 1 base from V and 3 bases from J, the junction contained 5 bases not matched to a gene. CDR3 nucleotide sequence: TGCGCCAGCAGCCAAGGGTGGCGGGAGGACTACGAGCAGTACTTC. Protein product: CASSQGWREDYEQYF.

In this sample, this clone turned up once. The J gene is TRBJ2-1, the V gene TRBV27; the D gene is possibly TRBD2 (6 bases). This CDR3 comprises 12 residues. Germline V gene data show CDR1 as MNHEY and CDR2 as SMNVEV (reference sequence). The V and J ends lost 8 bases and 7 bases respectively, with 12 bases between them. The CDR3 protein is CASSSAWNEQFF. The CDR3 coding sequence is TGTGCCAGCTCTAGCGCCTGGAATGAGCAGTTCTTC.

The chain employs TRBV27 and TRBJ2-7, with 8 bases lining up with TRBD2. Losses at the gene ends were 4 bases for V and 5 bases for J; bases not matched to a gene: 16. CDR1 is MNHEY and CDR2 is SMNVEV in the germline V gene (reference sequence). The CDR3 length is 17 residues. The CDR3 DNA follows: TGTGCCAGCAGTTCAACCCCGTACAGCGGGGGCTTCCACGAGCAGTACTTC. Its translation: CASSSTPYSGGFHEQYF.

The chain is built from TRBV27 and TRBJ1-2, with no clear D. V dropped 5 bases and J dropped 8 bases, with 15 bases sitting between them. Germline V gene lookup returns CDR1 MNHEY and CDR2 SMNVEV (reference sequence). The CDR3 covers 13 residues. In DNA form, the CDR3 reads TGTGCCAGCAGTGACACCGGGCCCAAAGGCTACACCTTC. It encodes CASSDTGPKGYTF.

The rearrangement uses TRBV5-8 and TRBJ2-1; TRBD2 agrees at 11 bases. The CDR3 loop spans 16 amino acids. V was pared by 3 bases and J by 0 bases, with 2 bases of the junction left unmatched. CDR1 and CDR2 (germline): SGHTS, YDEGEE. This CDR3 reads CASSYTSGSSYNEQFF. The CDR3 bases are TGTGCCAGCAGCTACACTAGCGGGAGCTCCTACAATGAGCAGTTCTTC.

This clone occurred once. V and J are TRBV6-1 and TRBJ1-1; TRBD1 might be the D (5 bases). Deletions cut 7 bases from V and 8 bases from J, with 14 bases between. The CDR3 sequence is 12 residues long. Germline CDR1 MNHNS, CDR2 SASEGT. In DNA form, the CDR3 reads TGTGCCAGCACCTACAGGCCTAGGGAAGCTTTCTTT. Protein sequence: CASTYRPREAFF.

The chain has TRBV29-1 and TRBJ2-5; the D gene could be TRBD1 or TRBD2 (5 bases each). The length of the CDR3 is 13 residues. The V and J ends lost 7 bases and 5 bases respectively, with 17 bases between them. CDR1 SQVTM and CDR2 ANQGSEA come from the germline V gene. CDR3 loop: CSAGASWRETQYF. The CDR3 nucleotides read TGCAGCGCCGGGGCCTCTTGGAGGGAGACCCAGTACTTC.

The rearrangement uses TRBV30 and TRBJ2-7, with D tentatively TRBD2 (5 bases). V lost 0 bases to trimming and J lost 4 bases, with 16 bases between them. This CDR3 has 15 residues. Looked up from germline, CDR1 is GTSNPN and CDR2 is SVGIG (reference sequence). The CDR3 DNA follows: TGTGCCTGGAGTGTTTGGACTGAGGAACCTTACGAGCAGTACTTC. Translation: CAWSVWTEEPYEQYF.

The chain recombines TRBV6-6 with TRBJ2-7; no clear D. The CDR3 sequence is 13 residues long. The V gene lost 1 base and the J gene lost 5 bases, with 9 bases spanning the gap. Germline V lookup: CDR1 MNHNY, CDR2 SVGAGI (reference sequence). The CDR3 DNA sequence: TGTGCCAGCAGTTACTTACAGAGCCACGAGCAGTACTTC. Residues: CASSYLQSHEQYF.

In its sample, this clone was seen a few times. This specimen includes other DNA sequences encoding the same CDR3. The gene calls are TRBV27 and TRBJ2-1; D is undetermined. The CDR3 extends over 11 amino acids. Trimming pared 5 bases from V and 3 bases from J, leaving 2 bases between. CDR1 MNHEY and CDR2 SMNVEV come from the germline V gene (reference sequence). CDR3 nucleotides: TGTGCCAGCAGTCTCTACAATGAGCAGTTCTTC. Translated: CASSLYNEQFF.

The chain is built from TRBV5-6 and TRBJ2-2; possible D gene TRBD2, 6 bases. This CDR3 contains 14 residues. CDR1 is SGHDT and CDR2 is YYEEEE in the germline V gene. V was trimmed by 6 bases and J by 3 bases, leaving 12 bases between them. In DNA, the CDR3 is TGTGCCAGCACCAACCAGCGGGACACCGGGGAGCTGTTTTTT. Amino acid sequence: CASTNQRDTGELFF.

The CDR3 sequence is CASSLWGNYGYTF. CDR3 in DNA: TGTGCCAGCAGCTTGTGGGGGAACTATGGCTACACCTTC. The V gene is TRBV5-5, the J gene TRBJ1-2, with D possibly TRBD1 on 5 matching bases. From germline, CDR1 is SGHKS and CDR2 YYEKEE (reference sequence). The V end was cut by 1 base, the J end by 2 bases, with 6 bases between. The CDR3 is 13 residues long.

The chain employs TRBV13 and TRBJ2-7; 11 bases align to TRBD1. With 1 base clipped from V and 6 bases from J, the junction kept 8 bases outside the gene matches. The CDR3 is made up of 16 amino acids. Germline CDR1 PRHDT, CDR2 FYEKMQ (reference sequence). As DNA, the CDR3 is TGTGCCAGCAGCTTAGACGGGACAGGGGGGAGCGGCGAGCAGTACTTC. As protein: CASSLDGTGGSGEQYF.

This clone was seen once. This sequence joins TRBV9 and TRBJ1-1; no reliable D call. The V gene's germline CDR1 is SGDLS and CDR2 YYNGEE. This CDR3 has 14 residues. Between the trimmed V and J ends, which lost 6 bases and 4 bases, there was a span of 16 bases. For the CDR3, the DNA is TGTGCCAGCAACAAAGACGGGAGAAGCACTGAAGCTTTCTTT. The encoded protein is CASNKDGRSTEAFF. Filled out from reference TRBV9 and TRBJ1-1, the complete variable domain reads DSGVTQTPKHLITATGQRVTLRCSPRSGDLSVYWYQQSLDQGLQFLIQYYNGEERAKGNILERFSAQQFPDLHSELNLSSLELGDSALYFCASNKDGRSTEAFFGQGTRLTVV.

The CDR3 loop reads CASSLGAGRDNEQFF. CDR3 bases: TGTGCCAGCAGCTTAGGGGCAGGACGCGACAATGAGCAGTTCTTC. The gene calls are TRBV7-2 and TRBJ2-1; the D is unclear. Trimming removed 1 base at V and 5 bases at J, with 12 bases between. This CDR3 is 15 amino acids long. Per the germline V gene, CDR1 is SGHTA and CDR2 is FQGNSA.